A selection of T cell receptor beta chains follows, all from one sample in a study of CD4+ T cells in melanoma. TCRdb keeps only in-frame clones here, not all; method: immunoSEQ multiplex PCR. The data contain roughly 52,000 clones, 55% to 75% of them singletons. The sample comprised tumor tissue. The receptors shown here come from a human donor with melanoma. CDR3s include the opening cysteine and the closing phenylalanine or tryptophan. The D gene is left open where the match is weak. Clone sizes are given selectively: once, few, many, or a class where the clone is expanded.

cdr3_nt: TGTGCCAGCAGCCCAGGACAGGGGATCATGAACACTGAAGCTTTCTTT; cdr3_aa: CASSPGQGIMNTEAFF; j_call: TRBJ1-1; v_call: TRBV28; d_call: TRBD1; clone_size: NA
cdr3_nt: TGTGCCAGCAGTTCCGGGACTAGCGGGGGGGCCGGAGAAGAGACCCAGTACTTC; cdr3_aa: CASSSGTSGGAGEETQYF; j_call: TRBJ2-5; v_call: TRBV5-8; d_call: TRBD2; clone_size: NA
cdr3_nt: TGTGCCAGCAGTGAATCGGTCTACTCTGGAAACACCATATATTTT; cdr3_aa: CASSESVYSGNTIYF; j_call: TRBJ1-3; v_call: TRBV25-1; d_call: NA; clone_size: NA
cdr3_nt: TGTGCCAGCAGCTTTTCGACACAGGGGAACTATGGCTACACCTTC; cdr3_aa: CASSFSTQGNYGYTF; j_call: TRBJ1-2; v_call: TRBV11-2; d_call: TRBD1; clone_size: few
cdr3_nt: TGTGCCGGGGGACAGGGCGACGAGCAGTACTTC; cdr3_aa: CAGGQGDEQYF; j_call: TRBJ2-7; v_call: TRBV6-6; d_call: TRBD1; clone_size: NA
cdr3_nt: TGTGCCAGCAATGCCATCTTAATGAACACTGAAGCTTTCTTT; cdr3_aa: CASNAILMNTEAFF; j_call: TRBJ1-1; v_call: TRBV2; d_call: NA; clone_size: few
cdr3_nt: TGTGCCAGCAGGTCGGAAGGGACGGATGGCTACACCTTC; cdr3_aa: CASRSEGTDGYTF; j_call: TRBJ1-2; v_call: TRBV27; d_call: NA; clone_size: NA
cdr3_nt: TGTGCCAGCAGCTCAAGAACGGTGTTGGAGAATTCACCCCTCCACTTT; cdr3_aa: CASSSRTVLENSPLHF; j_call: TRBJ1-6; v_call: TRBV5-4; d_call: NA; clone_size: NA
cdr3_nt: TGTGCCTGGAGTAGTAGGGGGGGGGTTGGAGAGCAGTTCTTC; cdr3_aa: CAWSSRGGVGEQFF; j_call: TRBJ2-1; v_call: TRBV30; d_call: NA; clone_size: NA
cdr3_nt: TGTGCCAGCAGCTCACAGATTCGCAATCAGCCCCAGCATTTT; cdr3_aa: CASSSQIRNQPQHF; j_call: TRBJ1-5; v_call: TRBV28; d_call: NA; clone_size: NA
cdr3_nt: TGCGCCAGCAGCTTGGCGGGGGATGGCAATCAGCCCCAGCATTTT; cdr3_aa: CASSLAGDGNQPQHF; j_call: TRBJ1-5; v_call: TRBV5-1; d_call: NA; clone_size: once
cdr3_nt: TGTGCCAGCAGTTACTCAAGGGTATGGGACACTGAAGCTTTCTTT; cdr3_aa: CASSYSRVWDTEAFF; j_call: TRBJ1-1; v_call: TRBV6-5; d_call: NA; clone_size: few
cdr3_nt: TGCGCCAGCAGCATCGGTACCTACAATGAGCAGTTCTTC; cdr3_aa: CASSIGTYNEQFF; j_call: TRBJ2-1; v_call: TRBV5-1; d_call: NA; clone_size: NA
cdr3_nt: TGTGCCGGTTCGGAGAGCGTTTACTACGAGCAGTACTTC; cdr3_aa: CAGSESVYYEQYF; j_call: TRBJ2-7; v_call: TRBV6-1; d_call: NA; clone_size: NA
cdr3_nt: TGTGCCAGCAGCCATACAGGGCAGTCTGGAAACACCATATATTTT; cdr3_aa: CASSHTGQSGNTIYF; j_call: TRBJ1-3; v_call: TRBV28; d_call: NA; clone_size: NA
cdr3_nt: TGTGCCACCAGCAGAGGCCGGTCACAGCCCCAGCATTTT; cdr3_aa: CATSRGRSQPQHF; j_call: TRBJ1-5; v_call: TRBV15; d_call: NA; clone_size: few